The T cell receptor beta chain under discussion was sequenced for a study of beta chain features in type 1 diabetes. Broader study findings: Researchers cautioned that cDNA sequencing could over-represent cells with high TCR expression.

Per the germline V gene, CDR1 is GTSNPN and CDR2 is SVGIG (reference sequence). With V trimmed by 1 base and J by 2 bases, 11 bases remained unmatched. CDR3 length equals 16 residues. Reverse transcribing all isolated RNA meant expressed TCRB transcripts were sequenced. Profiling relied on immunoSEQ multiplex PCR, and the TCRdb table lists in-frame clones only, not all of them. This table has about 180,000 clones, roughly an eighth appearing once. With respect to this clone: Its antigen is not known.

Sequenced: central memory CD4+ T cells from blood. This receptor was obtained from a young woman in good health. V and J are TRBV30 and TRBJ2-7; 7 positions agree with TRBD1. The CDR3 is CAWSARDRPFPYEQYF. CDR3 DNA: TGTGCCTGGAGTGCCCGGGACAGACCATTTCCCTACGAGCAGTACTTC. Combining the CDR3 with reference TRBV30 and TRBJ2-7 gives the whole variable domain SQTIHQWPATLVQPVGSPLSLECTVEGTSNPNLYWYRQAAGRGLQLLFYSVGIGQISSEVPQNLSASRPQDRQFILSSKKLLLSDSGFYLCAWSARDRPFPYEQYFGPGTRLTVT.